The 10 T cell receptor beta chains below were found in one sample sequenced in a study of CD8+ T cells in alopecia areata. Isolated RNA was reverse transcribed into cDNA used as the sequencing template. Produced via immunoSEQ multiplex PCR; TCRdb's table is partial and in-frame only. The table records around 210,000 clones, around three fifths of them present only once. The sample comprised CD8+ T cells sorted from blood. These TCRs come from a human donor in good health.

The chain has TRBV4-1 and TRBJ2-7; 10 positions agree with TRBD1. The CDR3 is 16 amino acids. Germline V gene sequence: CDR1 MGHRA, CDR2 YSYEKL. The V and J ends lost 0 bases and 6 bases, in that order; junction bases with no gene match: 8. The CDR3 is CASSQDTGQGKGEQYF. The CDR3 DNA is TGCGCCAGCAGCCAAGATACGGGACAGGGGAAAGGCGAGCAGTACTTC.

This chain uses TRBV5-4 with TRBJ2-7; the match to TRBD2 covers 7 bases. CDR1 SGHNT and CDR2 YYREEE come from the germline V gene (reference sequence). Germline trimming cut 5 bases from V and 4 bases from J; bases unmatched to any gene: 12. CDR3 length: 15 residues. CDR3: CASSNGRGGRYEQYF. The DNA for the CDR3 is TGTGCCAGCAGTAATGGACGCGGGGGTCGATACGAGCAGTACTTC.

This CDR3 reads CASSGPGTAHVGNTIYF. The CDR3 coding sequence is TGTGCCAGCAGCGGGCCCGGGACGGCCCATGTCGGAAACACCATATATTTT. This chain joins TRBV13 and TRBJ1-3; a possible D gene is TRBD1 (5 bases). The CDR3 sequence is 17 residues long. CDR1 is PRHDT, CDR2 FYEKMQ, per germline (reference sequence). V was clipped by 5 bases and J by 4 bases, with 21 bases between them.

V and J are TRBV29-1 and TRBJ1-2; 9 bases match TRBD1. Per the germline V gene, CDR1 is SQVTM and CDR2 is ANQGSEA. The junction had 5 bases not matched to a gene; V was cut back by 6 bases and J by 3 bases. The CDR3 sequence is 13 residues long. CDR3 region: CSVTGGRDYGYTF. The CDR3 DNA is TGCAGCGTCACAGGGGGCAGGGACTATGGCTACACCTTC.

In this sample, this clone turned up once. The chain links TRBV15 to TRBJ2-6; no clear D. Germline CDR1 reads LNHNV; CDR2 reads YYDKDF (reference sequence). The V end lost 6 bases, the J end lost 0 bases, and 15 bases lay between the germline ends. This CDR3 has 17 residues. The CDR3 coding sequence is TGTGCCACCAGTGGACGGATGTCTATCTCTGGGGCCAACGTCCTGACTTTC. It specifies CATSGRMSISGANVLTF.

The genes are TRBV29-1 and TRBJ2-7, with D perhaps matching TRBD1 or TRBD2 (5 bases each). Germline V gives CDR1 SQVTM, CDR2 ANQGSEA. This CDR3 region has 13 residues. V was trimmed by 1 base and J by 2 bases, leaving 9 bases between them. CDR3 sequence (DNA): TGCAGCGTTGAAGCCGGGGCCCCCTACGAGCAGTACTTC. Residues: CSVEAGAPYEQYF.

The chain uses TRBV6-5 and TRBJ2-4; weak D call: TRBD2 (6 bases). The CDR3 covers 13 residues. The germline CDR1 and CDR2 sequences are MNHEY and SVGAGI. Trimming pared 7 bases from V and 5 bases from J, leaving 12 bases between. The CDR3 protein is CASNRGGENIQYF. For the CDR3, the DNA is TGTGCCAGCAACCGCGGCGGGGAAAACATTCAGTACTTC.

The chain recombines TRBV7-9 with TRBJ2-7, with unresolved D. The germline V gene encodes CDR1 SEHNR and CDR2 FQNEAQ (reference sequence). Trimming pared 5 bases from V and 3 bases from J, leaving 8 bases between. The CDR3 has 12 residues. DNA for the CDR3: TGTGCCAGCAGCGCAAGAAACTACGAGCAGTACTTC. Its protein is CASSARNYEQYF.

Details on this clone: At one end, the junction sequence differs from germline, possibly due to a read error. The chain has TRBV29-1 and TRBJ1-3, with D unclear. CDR1 SQVTM and CDR2 ANQGSEA come from the germline V gene. The CDR3 contains 16 residues. The CDR3 DNA follows: TGCAGCGTCGAAGACCGGCGGACGCCTAAGGGAAACACCATATATTTT. This translates into CSVEDRRTPKGNTIYF.

The chain uses TRBV5-1 and TRBJ1-5; D call uncertain. Germline V gene lookup returns CDR1 SGHRS and CDR2 YFSETQ. V lost 4 bases and J 4 bases, leaving 9 bases between the germline ends. The CDR3 consists of 13 residues. The DNA of the CDR3 is TGCGCCAGCAGCCGAAGACCGAATCAGCCCCAGCATTTT. Protein sequence: CASSRRPNQPQHF.